The 22 T cell receptor beta chains listed next were all sequenced from one sample in a study of blood T cells in healthy people across ages. Next came a second PCR, run for about 7 to 12 cycles, which used a sample-barcoded 5' primer along with a J-beta primer mix. TCRdb re-called the 5' RACE reads through MiXCR, storing one row per CDR3 protein. The sample yields approximately 670,000 distinct CDR3 sequences, around two fifths seen once. The sample was blood. Receptors were obtained from a man at least 80 years old in good health.

This clonotype occurred a few times. The rearrangement uses TRBV5-1 and TRBJ2-7; 8 bases are shared with TRBD1. The CDR3 has 13 amino acids. The V and J ends lost 4 bases and 6 bases, in that order; junction bases with no gene match: 6. Germline assignment: CDR1 SGHRS and CDR2 YFSETQ. The CDR3 spells CASSQGQVFEQYF. CDR3 nucleotide sequence: TGCGCCAGCAGCCAGGGACAGGTTTTCGAGCAGTACTTC.

The V and J genes are TRBV29-1 and TRBJ2-5, with unresolved D. The V gene's germline CDR1 is SQVTM and CDR2 ANQGSEA. The CDR3 consists of 11 residues. Trimming pared 4 bases from V and 1 base from J, leaving 4 bases between. The CDR3 DNA follows: TGCAGCGTTGGGTGCCAAGAGACCCAGTACTTC. Residues: CSVGCQETQYF.

This rearrangement joins TRBV15 to TRBJ2-7; possibly TRBD1 or TRBD2 for D (7 bases each). The V gene lost 8 bases and the J gene lost 5 bases, with 22 bases spanning the gap. The CDR3 spans 15 residues. From germline, CDR1 is LNHNV and CDR2 YYDKDF (reference sequence). The CDR3 sequence: CATRLRGGLGNEQYF. In nucleotides, the CDR3 is TGTGCCACCCGACTCAGGGGGGGCCTAGGGAACGAGCAGTACTTC.

The genes are TRBV7-2 and TRBJ2-5, with TRBD2 identical over 8 bases. The CDR3 totals 16 residues. The V segment lost 2 bases and the J segment 4 bases; nucleotides outside the gene matches: 9. Germline CDR1 and CDR2: SGHTA and FQGNSA. The CDR3 region has the DNA TGTGCCAGCAGCTTACAGGGACTAGTTGGGGGAGAGACCCAGTACTTC. This encodes CASSLQGLVGGETQYF.

This chain uses TRBV20-1 with TRBJ2-1, with 7 nucleotides matching TRBD2. Per the germline V gene, CDR1 is DFQATT and CDR2 is SNEGSKA (reference sequence). Trimming removed 3 bases from V and 7 bases from J; junction bases left unmatched: 15. The CDR3 is made up of 16 amino acids. Here the CDR3 reads CSASRLGGGSMNEQFF. CDR3 DNA: TGCAGTGCTAGTAGGCTCGGCGGCGGGAGTATGAATGAGCAGTTCTTC.

The chain employs TRBV20-1 and TRBJ2-4, with no clear D. The J call may be wrong; the DNA end is better matched by TRBJ2-7. The CDR3 totals 15 residues. Germline CDR1 DFQATT, CDR2 SNEGSKA (reference sequence). CDR3 DNA: TGCAGTGCTAGAGATTTGAGTGTGGGATCCTACGAGCAGTACTTC. This gives the protein CSARDLSVGSYEQYF.

The chain employs TRBV4-3 and TRBJ1-2, with TRBD1 matching over 8 bases. This CDR3 region has 17 residues. With 4 bases clipped from V and 3 bases from J, the junction kept 13 bases outside the gene matches. Germline V gives CDR1 LGHNA, CDR2 YSLEER. CDR3 amino acids: CASSRSLQGGRDYGYTF. Here the CDR3 DNA reads TGCGCCAGCAGCCGATCGCTACAGGGGGGGCGCGACTATGGCTACACCTTC.

The chain joins TRBV15 to TRBJ2-5; unclear D gene. Germline-derived CDR1 and CDR2 are LNHNV and YYDKDF (reference sequence). This CDR3 is built from 13 residues. The V and J ends lost 0 bases and 11 bases respectively, with 13 bases between them. The CDR3 coding sequence is TGTGCCACCAGCAGAGACGTAAACAATGAGCAGTACTTC. Residues: CATSRDVNNEQYF.

The rearrangement links TRBV10-3 to TRBJ2-5; possible D gene TRBD1, 5 bases. V was clipped by 3 bases and J by 3 bases, with 20 bases between them. Germline V lookup: CDR1 ENHRY, CDR2 SYGVKD. The CDR3 is made up of 17 amino acids. The CDR3 sequence: CAISDPPVGPDKETQYF. The CDR3 DNA reads TGTGCCATCAGTGACCCCCCAGTGGGGCCTGACAAAGAGACCCAGTACTTC.

The chain couples TRBV6-5 to TRBJ1-5, with a weak D call TRBD1 (6 bases). Between the trimmed V and J ends, which lost 2 bases and 5 bases, there was a span of 13 bases. The CDR3 is 15 amino acids. Germline CDR1 reads MNHEY; CDR2 reads SVGAGI. CDR3 DNA: TGTGCCAGCAGTTACAACCGGGACAAGGATCAGCCCCAGCATTTT. Translating it yields CASSYNRDKDQPQHF.

This clonotype has just a few counts. This chain joins TRBV20-1 and TRBJ2-7; D perhaps matches TRBD1 (6 bases). V was shortened by 7 bases and J by 0 bases, with 13 bases between the two germline ends. From germline, CDR1 is DFQATT and CDR2 SNEGSKA (reference sequence). The CDR3 is 13 amino acids. CDR3 loop: CSDRVGDSYEQYF. DNA for the CDR3: TGCAGTGACAGGGTAGGGGACTCCTACGAGCAGTACTTC.

This clonotype was recorded a few times. This sequence joins TRBV20-1 and TRBJ2-7, with D perhaps TRBD1 or TRBD2 (6 bases each). The CDR3 covers 16 residues. Germline V gene lookup returns CDR1 DFQATT and CDR2 SNEGSKA (reference sequence). The V end was cut by 0 bases, the J end by 7 bases, with 22 bases between. This CDR3 reads CSAREGGAGDLREQYF. CDR3 DNA: TGCAGTGCTAGAGAAGGAGGGGCAGGGGACTTGCGGGAGCAGTACTTC.

This clonotype was seen ten or more times. The genes are TRBV7-2 and TRBJ2-7; TRBD2 is a possible D gene (5 bases). Trimming pared 5 bases from V and 3 bases from J, leaving 14 bases between. The germline CDR1 and CDR2 sequences are SGHTA and FQGNSA. The CDR3 extends over 14 amino acids. The CDR3 sequence: CASSPSGTVYEQYF. The CDR3 DNA is TGTGCCAGCAGCCCTTCGGGAACAGTCTACGAGCAGTACTTC. The variable domain in full, with the rest retrieved from reference TRBV7-2 and TRBJ2-7, is GAGVSQSPSNKVTEKGKDVELRCDPISGHTALYWYRQSLGQGLEFLIYFQGNSAPDKSGLPSDRFSAERTGGSVSTLTIQRTQQEDSAVYLCASSPSGTVYEQYFGPGTRLTVT.

The chain recombines TRBV7-3 with TRBJ2-1; 13 bases line up with TRBD2. The germline gives CDR1 SGHTA, CDR2 FQGTGA. The junction had 3 bases not matched to a gene; V was cut back by 2 bases and J by 5 bases. The CDR3 extends over 16 amino acids. In nucleotides, the CDR3 is TGTGCCAGCAGCTTAGGACTAGCGGGAGACCACAATGAGCAGTTCTTC. It encodes CASSLGLAGDHNEQFF.

This clonotype showed up just a few times. The CDR3 loop is CASSQDWGEATNEKLFF. CDR3 bases: TGCGCCAGCAGCCAAGATTGGGGGGAGGCAACTAATGAAAAACTGTTTTTT. The chain joins TRBV4-3 to TRBJ1-4, with a tentative D call TRBD1 (5 bases). Germline CDR1 reads LGHNA; CDR2 reads YSLEER. Trimming removed 0 bases at V and 0 bases at J, with 11 bases between. CDR3 length equals 17 residues.

This clonotype showed up just a few times. The chain has TRBV7-2 and TRBJ2-3; TRBD2 aligns across 11 bases. Trimming took 5 bases from V and 0 from J; bases not matched to a gene: 7. Per the germline V gene, CDR1 is SGHTA and CDR2 is FQGNSA. The CDR3 loop spans 17 amino acids. CDR3 sequence: CASSPGGLAVSTDTQYF. The CDR3 nucleotides are TGTGCCAGCAGCCCTGGGGGACTAGCGGTGAGCACAGATACGCAGTATTTT.

This clonotype was seen more than once but under ten times. The rearrangement uses TRBV5-1 and TRBJ2-3; no reliable D call. In germline, CDR1 is SGHRS, CDR2 YFSETQ. CDR3 length equals 16 residues. V lost 0 bases to trimming and J lost 4 bases, with 15 bases between them. Here the CDR3 reads CASSLAGSTGSDTQYF. CDR3 nucleotide sequence: TGCGCCAGCAGCTTGGCCGGATCGACCGGCTCAGATACGCAGTATTTT.

The table lists this clonotype with a few counts. This chain joins TRBV5-1 and TRBJ2-3; no reliable D call. V was shortened by 3 bases and J by 4 bases, with 12 bases between the two germline ends. CDR3 length: 14 residues. Per the germline V gene, CDR1 is SGHRS and CDR2 is YFSETQ. This chain's CDR3 is CASSSPKAADTQYF. The CDR3 nucleotides are TGCGCCAGCAGCTCACCGAAGGCGGCAGATACGCAGTATTTT.

V is TRBV24-1 and J is TRBJ2-5; D is uncertain. The CDR3 is 14 amino acids. Trimming removed 2 bases from V and 2 bases from J, with 8 bases in between. Looked up from germline, CDR1 is KGHDR and CDR2 is SFDVKD. CDR3 sequence: CATSDSSRQETQYF. As DNA, the CDR3 is TGTGCCACCAGTGATTCAAGCAGACAAGAGACCCAGTACTTC.

The table lists this clonotype with a few counts. This rearrangement joins TRBV7-2 to TRBJ2-1; 8 nucleotides line up with TRBD2. CDR1 is SGHTA, CDR2 FQGNSA, per germline. The CDR3 is made up of 13 amino acids. The trim removed 7 bases at V and 8 bases at J, leaving 7 bases unmatched. The CDR3 sequence: CASTGTRLHEQFF. CDR3 DNA sequence: TGTGCCAGCACCGGGACTAGACTCCATGAGCAGTTCTTC.

The chain uses TRBV20-1 and TRBJ2-5, with 7 nucleotides matching TRBD1. The J call is doubtful: the DNA matches TRBJ2-7 better. The germline CDR1 and CDR2 sequences are DFQATT and SNEGSKA (reference sequence). There are 13 residues in the CDR3. CDR3 amino acids: CSADKGQIDEQYF. The CDR3 DNA is TGCAGTGCTGATAAGGGACAGATCGACGAGCAGTACTTC.

A remark on this clonotype: One end of the junction fails to match germline, which may point to a read error. The chain carries TRBV4-2 and TRBJ2-7; 15 bases line up with TRBD2. The CDR3 totals 17 residues. Germline CDR1 and CDR2: LGHNA and YNFKEQ. In nucleotides, the CDR3 is TGTGCCAGCAGCCCAGGACTAGCGGGGGGGCGGATCTACAAGCAGTACTTC. It encodes CASSPGLAGGRIYKQYF.